The T cell receptor beta chain under discussion was sequenced for a study of kidney transplant recipient with SARS-CoV-2 infection. This clonotype came up a few times. MiXCR, run by TCRdb on the reads, gives a single entry per CDR3 protein. Altogether under 300,000 distinct CDR3 sequences are present, 29% being singletons, with the ten largest covering more than 6.5%. V lost 4 bases to trimming and J lost 5 bases; unmatched junction nucleotides: 7. Germline V gene sequence: CDR1 LNHNV, CDR2 YYDKDF (reference sequence). The length of the CDR3 is 15 residues. Sequenced material: a blood sample, taken at baseline and on day 111 from a kidney transplant recipient. This TCR was sampled from a male patient in his 30s who had COVID-19 and was a kidney transplant recipient. Some of the T cells might come from the graft donor. V and J are TRBV15 and TRBJ2-3, with 9 bases matching TRBD2. The CDR3 region has the DNA TGTGCCACCAGCACTGTAGCGGGGGTCCTAGATACGCAGTATTTT. Translating it yields CATSTVAGVLDTQYF.